Sequencing of this T cell receptor (beta chain) was carried out in a study of cytomegalovirus exposure and HLA in healthy donors. Whole-study findings and limits: Reports state that TCR beta sequences accurately predicted most subjects' HLA-A and HLA-B alleles.

Both 60 Vbeta primers and 13 Jbeta primers went into the PCR. The assay was immunoSEQ multiplex PCR, and TCRdb's table has in-frame clones only and misses some. The sample lists some 180,000 clones, more than 75% occurring once. CDR1 is SGHVS and CDR2 is FQNEAQ in the germline V gene. The CDR3 totals 16 residues. V shed 0 bases, J shed 4 bases, and the junction held 5 bases outside the gene matches. In regard to this clone: No antigen is known for it.

The chain joins TRBV7-8 to TRBJ2-4; 8 nucleotides match TRBD2. The TCR was taken from a woman aged 25 to 39 in good health and CMV-seropositive. The sequenced sample consisted of PBMCs. The CDR3 region is CASSLAPVAGKNIQYF. Written as DNA, the CDR3 is TGTGCCAGCAGCTTAGCGCCTGTAGCGGGGAAAAACATTCAGTACTTC.